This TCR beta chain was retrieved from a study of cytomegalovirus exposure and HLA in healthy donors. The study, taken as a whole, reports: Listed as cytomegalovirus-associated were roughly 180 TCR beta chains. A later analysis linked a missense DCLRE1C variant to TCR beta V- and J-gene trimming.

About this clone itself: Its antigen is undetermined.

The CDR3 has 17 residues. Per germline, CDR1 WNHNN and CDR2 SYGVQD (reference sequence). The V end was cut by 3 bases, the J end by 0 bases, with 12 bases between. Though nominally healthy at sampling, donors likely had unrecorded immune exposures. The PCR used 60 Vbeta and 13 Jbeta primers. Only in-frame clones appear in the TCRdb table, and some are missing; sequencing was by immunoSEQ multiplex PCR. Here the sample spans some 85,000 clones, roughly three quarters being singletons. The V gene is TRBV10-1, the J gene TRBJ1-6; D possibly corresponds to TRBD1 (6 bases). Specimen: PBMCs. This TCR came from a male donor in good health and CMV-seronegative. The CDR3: CASSEEGVSSYNSPLHF. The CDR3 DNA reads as TGCGCCAGCAGTGAAGAGGGGGTGAGCTCCTATAATTCACCCCTCCACTTT.